These T cell receptor beta chains were read from a single sample in a study of graft-versus-host responses after intestinal transplantation. Repertoires were generated with immunoSEQ multiplex PCR, while TCRdb's copy carries only in-frame clones and drops some. The sample shows tens of thousands of clones, about 90% of them seen only once. Sequenced material: PBMCs, taken 98 days after intestinal transplantation. These receptor sequences come from a human patient who received an intestinal transplant, so some T cells may come from the graft donor. The CDR3 runs from the conserved cysteine through the conserved F or W. Each record gives: clone size, J gene, V gene, D gene, CDR3 DNA, CDR3 protein. D genes are given only for firm matches. Clone size appears in some rows only: once, few, many, or a class for an expanded clone.

clone_size: -
j_call: TRBJ1-1
v_call: TRBV6-1
d_call: -
cdr3_nt: TGTGCCAGCAGCCAAGCCAGAAACACTGAAGCTTTCTTT
cdr3_aa: CASSQARNTEAFF

clone_size: -
j_call: TRBJ2-7
v_call: TRBV9
d_call: -
cdr3_nt: TGTGCCAGCAGCGTAGTCCAAGGTGGGAGGTTGACCTACGAGCAGTACTTC
cdr3_aa: CASSVVQGGRLTYEQYF

clone_size: -
j_call: TRBJ2-1
v_call: TRBV5-5
d_call: TRBD2
cdr3_nt: TGTGCCAGCAGCTTACTAGCGGGGGGGCCAAATGAGCAGTTCTTC
cdr3_aa: CASSLLAGGPNEQFF

clone_size: -
j_call: TRBJ1-1
v_call: TRBV18
d_call: -
cdr3_nt: TGTGCCAGCTCACCCACAGGGCCTGGCACTGAAGCTTTCTTT
cdr3_aa: CASSPTGPGTEAFF

clone_size: -
j_call: TRBJ1-2
v_call: TRBV28
d_call: TRBD1
cdr3_nt: TGTGCCAGCAGTCCCAGGGGGCCTGACTATGGCTACACCTTC
cdr3_aa: CASSPRGPDYGYTF

clone_size: once
j_call: TRBJ2-5
v_call: TRBV12-2
d_call: -
cdr3_nt: TGTGCAAGTCGGACAGGGGGTTCCCGAAAAGAGACCCAGTACTTC
cdr3_aa: CASRTGGSRKETQYF

clone_size: -
j_call: TRBJ2-3
v_call: TRBV5-1
d_call: -
cdr3_nt: TGCGCCAGCAGCTTGGAGGTGCAGGGCAATACGCAGTATTTT
cdr3_aa: CASSLEVQGNTQYF

clone_size: -
j_call: TRBJ1-6
v_call: TRBV10-1
d_call: -
cdr3_nt: TGCGCCAGCCCGGGGGGGTATAATTCACCCCTCCACTTT
cdr3_aa: CASPGGYNSPLHF

clone_size: -
j_call: TRBJ2-3
v_call: TRBV21-1
d_call: -
cdr3_nt: TGTGCCAGCAGCAAAGGTGGGGAACGGTCAGATACGCAGTATTTT
cdr3_aa: CASSKGGERSDTQYF

clone_size: -
j_call: TRBJ1-1
v_call: TRBV19
d_call: -
cdr3_nt: TGTGCCAGTAGTATAATTGTAGGAACTGAAGCTTTCTTT
cdr3_aa: CASSIIVGTEAFF

clone_size: once
j_call: TRBJ2-1
v_call: TRBV28
d_call: TRBD1
cdr3_nt: TGTGCCAACAGTTTATCCGGGACAGGTCTCGGGATGCAGTTCTTC
cdr3_aa: CANSLSGTGLGMQFF

clone_size: -
j_call: TRBJ1-3
v_call: TRBV7-9
d_call: -
cdr3_nt: TGTGCCAGCAGCTTAGATCCGGGTACTGGAAACACCATATATTTT
cdr3_aa: CASSLDPGTGNTIYF

clone_size: once
j_call: TRBJ2-3
v_call: TRBV7-9
d_call: -
cdr3_nt: TGTGCCAGCAGCTCCCGTCGGGGGCTAAGCACAGATACGCAGTATTTT
cdr3_aa: CASSSRRGLSTDTQYF

clone_size: -
j_call: TRBJ1-2
v_call: TRBV5-1
d_call: -
cdr3_nt: TGCGCCAGCAGCGTGGGGACTGACGGTGGCTACACCTTC
cdr3_aa: CASSVGTDGGYTF

clone_size: -
j_call: TRBJ2-6
v_call: TRBV27
d_call: -
cdr3_nt: TGTGCCACCAGGGGGGCCTCTGGGGCCAACGTCCTGACTTTC
cdr3_aa: CATRGASGANVLTF

clone_size: -
j_call: TRBJ2-1
v_call: TRBV9
d_call: TRBD2
cdr3_nt: TGTGCCAGCAGCCCCTTGGAAGCGGGGGGGCTCGATGAGCAGTTCTTC
cdr3_aa: CASSPLEAGGLDEQFF

clone_size: -
j_call: TRBJ2-1
v_call: TRBV6-6
d_call: -
cdr3_nt: TGTGCCAGCAGTTTCCTTCTAGGGAGTGAGCAGTTCTTC
cdr3_aa: CASSFLLGSEQFF

clone_size: once
j_call: TRBJ2-3
v_call: TRBV5-4
d_call: -
cdr3_nt: TGTGCCAGCAGCTCGAGACTCATCACAGATACGCAGTATTTT
cdr3_aa: CASSSRLITDTQYF

clone_size: once
j_call: TRBJ1-4
v_call: TRBV6-6
d_call: -
cdr3_nt: TGTGCCATCACGTCGGGGGAAAAACTGTTTTTT
cdr3_aa: CAITSGEKLFF

clone_size: -
j_call: TRBJ2-7
v_call: TRBV29-1
d_call: -
cdr3_nt: TGCAGCGTTGGATGGGGCTACGAGCAGTACTTC
cdr3_aa: CSVGWGYEQYF

clone_size: -
j_call: TRBJ2-7
v_call: TRBV7-2
d_call: TRBD1
cdr3_nt: TGTGCCAGCAGCCCTGGGAACAGGGGATGCTACGAGCAGTACTTC
cdr3_aa: CASSPGNRGCYEQYF

clone_size: -
j_call: TRBJ2-3
v_call: TRBV15
d_call: TRBD1
cdr3_nt: TGTGCCACCAGCAGTCCGACAGGGTTTAAAGATACGCAGTATTTT
cdr3_aa: CATSSPTGFKDTQYF

clone_size: -
j_call: TRBJ1-6
v_call: TRBV9
d_call: -
cdr3_nt: TGTGCCAGCAGCGGCCACAGGGAGGGATCTAATTCACCCCTCCACTTT
cdr3_aa: CASSGHREGSNSPLHF

clone_size: -
j_call: TRBJ2-5
v_call: TRBV6-5
d_call: -
cdr3_nt: TGTGCCAGCAGTTACGAGTCGGCGGCGACCCAGTACTTC
cdr3_aa: CASSYESAATQYF

clone_size: -
j_call: TRBJ1-2
v_call: TRBV19
d_call: -
cdr3_nt: TGTGCCAGTAGCTGGTTAGGGACCCACTATGGCTACACCTTC
cdr3_aa: CASSWLGTHYGYTF

clone_size: -
j_call: TRBJ2-4
v_call: TRBV16
d_call: -
cdr3_nt: TGTGCCAGCAGCCACACCCCGACAGACAGACTAAACATTCAGTACTTC
cdr3_aa: CASSHTPTDRLNIQYF

clone_size: -
j_call: TRBJ1-2
v_call: TRBV5-5
d_call: -
cdr3_nt: TGTGCCAGCAGCTTGGACCTTTGGGGCTATGGCTACACCTTC
cdr3_aa: CASSLDLWGYGYTF

clone_size: -
j_call: TRBJ2-1
v_call: TRBV6-5
d_call: TRBD2
cdr3_nt: TGTGCCAGCAAACCGGGACTAGCCTACAATGAGCAGTTCTTC
cdr3_aa: CASKPGLAYNEQFF

clone_size: -
j_call: TRBJ2-3
v_call: TRBV4-1
d_call: -
cdr3_nt: TGCGCCAGCAGCCAAGATGGGGGTGATACGCAGTATTTT
cdr3_aa: CASSQDGGDTQYF

clone_size: -
j_call: TRBJ1-1
v_call: TRBV9
d_call: TRBD1
cdr3_nt: TGTGCCAGCAGCGTAGAGGGTTGGGACAGGGGTTATGAAGCTTTCTTT
cdr3_aa: CASSVEGWDRGYEAFF

clone_size: -
j_call: TRBJ2-1
v_call: TRBV7-8
d_call: TRBD2
cdr3_nt: TGTGCCAGCAGCCCTCGACTAGCCAGGTACAATGAGCAGTTCTTC
cdr3_aa: CASSPRLARYNEQFF

clone_size: few
j_call: TRBJ2-6
v_call: TRBV5-1
d_call: -
cdr3_nt: TGCGCCAGCAGCTTTGGGGCAGGGGGGACTGGGGCCAACGTCCTGACTTTC
cdr3_aa: CASSFGAGGTGANVLTF

clone_size: -
j_call: TRBJ1-1
v_call: TRBV7-9
d_call: -
cdr3_nt: TGTGCCAGCAGCTTCACAGACACTGAAGCTTTCTTT
cdr3_aa: CASSFTDTEAFF

clone_size: -
j_call: TRBJ2-3
v_call: TRBV28
d_call: TRBD1
cdr3_nt: TGTGCCAGCAGTTACAGGACAGGGACAGTAGATACGCAGTATTTT
cdr3_aa: CASSYRTGTVDTQYF

clone_size: -
j_call: TRBJ2-1
v_call: TRBV5-1
d_call: TRBD1
cdr3_nt: TGCGCCAGCAGCTTAATGGGACAGAGATACAATGAGCAGTTCTTC
cdr3_aa: CASSLMGQRYNEQFF

clone_size: -
j_call: TRBJ2-1
v_call: TRBV2
d_call: -
cdr3_nt: TGTGCCAGCAGTGCCCTTAGGTTCTCGGGGGCGCGAAATGAGCAGTTCTTC
cdr3_aa: CASSALRFSGARNEQFF

clone_size: -
j_call: TRBJ1-3
v_call: TRBV4-1
d_call: -
cdr3_nt: TGCGCCAGCAGCCAAGGGTGGCAGGGTGGAAACACCATATATTTT
cdr3_aa: CASSQGWQGGNTIYF

clone_size: -
j_call: TRBJ2-7
v_call: TRBV30
d_call: -
cdr3_nt: TGTGCCTGGAGTGCTGGGAGTGGCAACGAGCAGTACTTC
cdr3_aa: CAWSAGSGNEQYF

clone_size: -
j_call: TRBJ2-3
v_call: TRBV11-2
d_call: TRBD2
cdr3_nt: TGTGCCAGCAGCTTAGGGAACTTAGCGGGGGGGAGCACAGATACGCAGTATTTT
cdr3_aa: CASSLGNLAGGSTDTQYF

clone_size: -
j_call: TRBJ1-1
v_call: TRBV5-1
d_call: -
cdr3_nt: TGCGCCAGCGGCTTGGACCGGGGGGGTGACACTGAAGCTTTCTTT
cdr3_aa: CASGLDRGGDTEAFF

clone_size: -
j_call: TRBJ1-2
v_call: TRBV6-1
d_call: TRBD1
cdr3_nt: TGTGCCAGCAGTGCGCGTAGAGCGGACAGGGCCTATGGCTACACCTTC
cdr3_aa: CASSARRADRAYGYTF

clone_size: -
j_call: TRBJ2-7
v_call: TRBV5-6
d_call: -
cdr3_nt: TGTGCCAGCAGCCCGCCCCAAACCGGCAGGGACTACGAGCAGTACTTC
cdr3_aa: CASSPPQTGRDYEQYF

clone_size: -
j_call: TRBJ2-1
v_call: TRBV28
d_call: TRBD2
cdr3_nt: TGTGCCAGCAGTTCATTTGGGGCGGGAGGTCCCTACAATGAGCAGTTCTTC
cdr3_aa: CASSSFGAGGPYNEQFF

clone_size: once
j_call: TRBJ2-3
v_call: TRBV9
d_call: -
cdr3_nt: TGTGCCAGCAGCGGTTCCGACGGGACCAGCACAGATACGCAGTATTTT
cdr3_aa: CASSGSDGTSTDTQYF

clone_size: once
j_call: TRBJ2-7
v_call: TRBV9
d_call: TRBD2
cdr3_nt: TGTGCCAGCAGCAACCGGGACTACTCGACTATTTCCTACGAGCAGTACTTC
cdr3_aa: CASSNRDYSTISYEQYF

clone_size: once
j_call: TRBJ1-2
v_call: TRBV29-1
d_call: TRBD1
cdr3_nt: TGCAGCGCCGGACAGGGGGATAACTATGGCTACACCTTC
cdr3_aa: CSAGQGDNYGYTF

clone_size: -
j_call: TRBJ2-5
v_call: TRBV5-1
d_call: -
cdr3_nt: TGCGCCAGCGCCACTCGGGGGATCGCAGGGGCCCATCAAGAGACCCAGTACTTC
cdr3_aa: CASATRGIAGAHQETQYF

clone_size: -
j_call: TRBJ2-3
v_call: TRBV5-1
d_call: TRBD1
cdr3_nt: TGCGCCAGCAGCTGGACAGGTAGAAGGAGCACAGATACGCAGTATTTT
cdr3_aa: CASSWTGRRSTDTQYF

clone_size: -
j_call: TRBJ2-3
v_call: TRBV11-2
d_call: TRBD2
cdr3_nt: TGTGCCAGCAGCTTAACTAGCGGGATTAGCACAGATACGCAGTATTTT
cdr3_aa: CASSLTSGISTDTQYF

clone_size: -
j_call: TRBJ1-6
v_call: TRBV6-1
d_call: TRBD1
cdr3_nt: TGTGCCAGCAGTGACCAGGGGGCGAACAATTCACCCCTCCACTTT
cdr3_aa: CASSDQGANNSPLHF

clone_size: -
j_call: TRBJ2-2
v_call: TRBV6-6
d_call: TRBD2
cdr3_nt: TGTGCCACGGGACTAGCGGGAACGAACACCGGGGAGCTGTTTTTT
cdr3_aa: CATGLAGTNTGELFF

clone_size: -
j_call: TRBJ2-7
v_call: TRBV6-1
d_call: -
cdr3_nt: TGTGCCAGCCGAGGAGGCGGACCCTACGAGCAGTACTTC
cdr3_aa: CASRGGGPYEQYF

clone_size: once
j_call: TRBJ2-1
v_call: TRBV5-6
d_call: TRBD1
cdr3_nt: TGTGCCAGCAGCCCCGGGACAGGGTTTTTTTATGAGCAGTTCTTC
cdr3_aa: CASSPGTGFFYEQFF

clone_size: -
j_call: TRBJ2-5
v_call: TRBV6-1
d_call: -
cdr3_nt: TGTGCCAGCAGGCAAGAGACCCAGTACTTC
cdr3_aa: CASRQETQYF

clone_size: once
j_call: TRBJ2-3
v_call: TRBV11-2
d_call: -
cdr3_nt: TGTGCCAGCAGCTTAGGCCCAGGAGATACGCAGTATTTT
cdr3_aa: CASSLGPGDTQYF

clone_size: -
j_call: TRBJ1-2
v_call: TRBV9
d_call: TRBD1
cdr3_nt: TGTGCCAGCAGCCGACAGGGGGCCACCTATGGCTACACCTTC
cdr3_aa: CASSRQGATYGYTF